Each of the 31 T cell receptor beta chains below was sequenced from the same sample in a study of shared clonotypes between healthy human individuals. Repertoires were generated with immunoSEQ multiplex PCR, while TCRdb's copy carries only in-frame clones and drops some. The table has 550,000 to 800,000 clones, 80% to 95% seen once. Sequencing input: memory CD8+ T cells from PBMCs. Noted subset: CD45RO+ cells pooled with CCR7-negative TemRA cells. Source of these receptors: a man younger than 35 in good health. Some clones in this sample may be carry-over from other donors' samples.

The V call is TRBV19, the J call TRBJ1-1; D may be TRBD1 (6 bases). The V end was cut by 1 base, the J end by 1 base, with 10 bases between. Germline V gives CDR1 LNHDA, CDR2 SQIVND (reference sequence). CDR3 length: 15 residues. In nucleotides, the CDR3 is TGTGCCAGTAGTATAGTAACAGGGACGAACACTGAAGCTTTCTTT. Its protein product is CASSIVTGTNTEAFF.

This rearrangement joins TRBV11-3 to TRBJ2-5; TRBD1 might be the D (5 bases). Trimming took 1 base from V and 5 from J, leaving 11 bases between them. In germline, CDR1 is SGHNT, CDR2 YENEEA. There are 14 residues in the CDR3. CDR3 DNA sequence: TGTGCCAGCAGCTTAGGCTGGGGCCAGGAGACCCAGTACTTC. Amino acids: CASSLGWGQETQYF.

The chain couples TRBV4-2 to TRBJ2-1, with 9 nucleotides matching TRBD2. The junction had 8 bases not matched to a gene; V was cut back by 0 bases and J by 5 bases. Germline assignment: CDR1 LGHNA and CDR2 YNFKEQ. There are 17 residues in the CDR3. The chain's CDR3 is CASSQDSPSGEDNEQFF. The DNA of the CDR3 is TGTGCCAGCAGCCAAGATTCGCCTAGCGGGGAGGACAATGAGCAGTTCTTC.

The genes are TRBV2 and TRBJ1-3, with 7 nucleotides matching TRBD1. Germline V gives CDR1 SNHLY, CDR2 FYNNEI. The CDR3 runs to 14 residues. V gave up 6 bases and J gave up 5 bases; unmatched junction bases: 7. The CDR3 region has the DNA TGTGCCAGCAGGGGGGACAGCCTGAGAAACACCATATATTTT. Encoded protein: CASRGDSLRNTIYF. The variable domain in full, completed from reference TRBV2 and TRBJ1-3, reads EPEVTQTPSHQVTQMGQEVILRCVPISNHLYFYWYRQILGQKVEFLVSFYNNEISEKSEIFDDQFSVERPDGSNFTLKIRSTKLEDSAMYFCASRGDSLRNTIYFGEGSWLTVV.

This clone was counted only a few times. The V and J genes are TRBV6-4 and TRBJ2-7, with a possible D match to TRBD2 (6 bases). Germline lookup yields CDR1 MRHNA and CDR2 SNTAGT. V was pared by 5 bases and J by 4 bases, with 18 bases between. This CDR3 contains 15 residues. As DNA, the CDR3 is TGTGCCAGCAGTCCATCGTCGGAGGGCGGGTACGAGCAGTACTTC. Amino acid sequence: CASSPSSEGGYEQYF.

The CDR3 spells CASSTGVRRLGEQFF. CDR3 nucleotides: TGTGCCAGCAGCACTGGAGTTAGGAGACTGGGTGAGCAGTTCTTC. This chain uses TRBV5-6 with TRBJ2-1; D uncertain. The CDR3 extends over 15 amino acids. Trimming removed 4 bases at V and 9 bases at J, with 20 bases between. Germline loops: CDR1 SGHDT, CDR2 YYEEEE.

The gene calls are TRBV7-9 and TRBJ2-2, with TRBD1 matching 10 bases. Germline values: CDR1 SEHNR, CDR2 FQNEAQ (reference sequence). The length of the CDR3 is 16 residues. V was pared by 4 bases and J by 6 bases, with 8 bases of the junction left unmatched. DNA for the CDR3: TGTGCCAGCAGCTCACGGGAGACAGGGGGCCCCGGGGAGCTGTTTTTT. Its translation: CASSSRETGGPGELFF.

The J gene is TRBJ1-2, the V gene TRBV9; 9 bases line up with TRBD1. CDR3 length: 14 residues. The germline V gene encodes CDR1 SGDLS and CDR2 YYNGEE. J gave up 7 bases and V 3 bases, and 7 bases lay outside the gene matches. The CDR3 DNA reads TGTGCCAGCAGCGCTCAACAGGGGGCAGGTGGCTACACCTTC. Its translation: CASSAQQGAGGYTF.

This sequence joins TRBV7-9 and TRBJ2-1; 12 nucleotides line up with TRBD2. The length of the CDR3 is 15 residues. Germline trimming cut 3 bases from V and 13 bases from J; bases unmatched to any gene: 10. Per the germline V gene, CDR1 is SEHNR and CDR2 is FQNEAQ (reference sequence). In nucleotides, the CDR3 is TGTGCCAGCAGCTTGACAGGACTAGCGGGAAGTACTCAGTTCTTC. The encoded protein is CASSLTGLAGSTQFF.

This clone was detected only once. The V and J genes are TRBV15 and TRBJ2-2; 8 bases map to TRBD2. The V gene end was trimmed by 0 bases and the J gene end by 5 bases; junction bases not matched to a gene: 8. Germline CDR1 and CDR2: LNHNV and YYDKDF (reference sequence). The CDR3 covers 17 residues. DNA for the CDR3: TGTGCCACCAGCAGAGACCCCCTTAGCGGGAATACCGGGGAGCTGTTTTTT. It specifies CATSRDPLSGNTGELFF. Full variable domain (outside the CDR3, taken from reference TRBV15 and TRBJ2-2): DAMVIQNPRYQVTQFGKPVTLSCSQTLNHNVMYWYQQKSSQAPKLLFHYYDKDFNNEADTPDNFQSRRPNTSFCFLDIRSPGLGDTAMYLCATSRDPLSGNTGELFFGEGSRLTVL.

The chain recombines TRBV29-1 with TRBJ1-3; no clear D gene. Germline loops: CDR1 SQVTM, CDR2 ANQGSEA. Trimming stripped 6 bases from V and 2 bases from J, with 8 bases between. The CDR3 contains 12 residues. The CDR3 DNA sequence: TGCAGCGTCCCCGAGGCTGGAAACACCATATATTTT. It yields the protein CSVPEAGNTIYF.

The chain is built from TRBV28 and TRBJ1-4; 7 bases are a match to TRBD1. This CDR3 contains 14 residues. J lost 8 bases, V lost 6 bases, and 9 bases had no gene match. Germline CDR1 is MDHEN and CDR2 is SYDVKM. The CDR3 loop reads CASSPDRRWEKLFF. The CDR3 coding sequence is TGTGCCAGCAGCCCGGACAGGAGGTGGGAAAAACTGTTTTTT.

This chain links TRBV19 with TRBJ1-1; D possibly corresponds to TRBD1 (6 bases). Trimming removed 3 bases from V and 5 bases from J, with 10 bases in between. Germline V gene data show CDR1 as LNHDA and CDR2 as SQIVND (reference sequence). This CDR3 is built from 13 residues. The CDR3 reads CASSMGARTEAFF. The CDR3 coding sequence is TGTGCCAGTAGTATGGGGGCGAGGACTGAAGCTTTCTTT.

The V and J genes are TRBV5-6 and TRBJ2-2, with 7 positions matching TRBD1. The CDR3 is 12 amino acids. Per the germline V gene, CDR1 is SGHDT and CDR2 is YYEEEE. V was pared by 4 bases and J by 11 bases, with 5 bases of the junction left unmatched. CDR3 DNA: TGTGCCAGCAGCCCGCGACAGGGTGAGCTGTTTTTT. It yields the protein CASSPRQGELFF.

J is TRBJ2-1 and V is TRBV5-6; D unresolved. In germline, CDR1 is SGHDT, CDR2 YYEEEE. V lost 4 bases and J lost 7, with 15 bases in between. CDR3 size: 14 residues. CDR3 DNA sequence: TGTGCCAGCAGCAAAAGGACCTACGCTAATGAGCAGTTCTTC. Amino acid sequence: CASSKRTYANEQFF.

This clone was found a few times. The V gene is TRBV27, the J gene TRBJ2-7; D is ambiguous. The CDR3 consists of 12 residues. Germline-derived CDR1 and CDR2 are MNHEY and SMNVEV (reference sequence). Deletions cut 7 bases from V and 1 base from J, with 8 bases between. CDR3 nucleotides: TGTGCCAGCATGGGTGTATCCTACGAGCAGTACTTC. Translating gives CASMGVSYEQYF.

CDR3 residues: CASSQGQGKNIQYF. The CDR3 coding sequence is TGCGCCAGCAGCCAAGGACAGGGTAAAAACATTCAGTACTTC. This chain connects TRBV4-1 to TRBJ2-4; 7 nucleotides align to TRBD1. Germline loops: CDR1 MGHRA, CDR2 YSYEKL. The J segment lost 4 bases and the V segment lost 1 base, leaving 1 base of the junction unmatched. The CDR3 consists of 14 residues.

This rearrangement joins TRBV7-9 to TRBJ2-2; no clear D gene. The CDR3 length is 17 residues. Germline CDR1 SEHNR, CDR2 FQNEAQ (reference sequence). Trimming took 1 base from V and 5 from J, leaving 17 bases between them. CDR3 nucleotide sequence: TGTGCCAGCAGCTTAGAGGGCCAAGGGAAGGGAACCGGGGAGCTGTTTTTT. Protein: CASSLEGQGKGTGELFF.

The chain couples TRBV7-9 to TRBJ2-1; D may be TRBD2 (6 bases). Germline CDR1 SEHNR, CDR2 FQNEAQ (reference sequence). Between the trimmed V and J ends, which lost 1 base and 4 bases, there was a span of 14 bases. CDR3 length: 16 residues. The CDR3 sequence is CASSLVYVGGYNEQFF. CDR3 DNA: TGTGCCAGCAGCTTAGTTTACGTGGGAGGATACAATGAGCAGTTCTTC.

V gene TRBV7-9 combines with J gene TRBJ2-2; tentatively, D is TRBD1 or TRBD2 (5 bases each). There are 15 residues in the CDR3. V dropped 5 bases and J dropped 4 bases, with 14 bases sitting between them. Looked up from germline, CDR1 is SEHNR and CDR2 is FQNEAQ (reference sequence). CDR3 nucleotide sequence: TGTGCCAGCAGCCCGGACGGGGCGGGCACCGGGGAGCTGTTTTTT. This encodes CASSPDGAGTGELFF.

The DNA for the CDR3 is TGTGCCAACGCGGCGACAGGGGAGAACACCGGGGAGCTGTTTTTT. This sequence encodes CANAATGENTGELFF. V usage is TRBV7-9 and J usage is TRBJ2-2; 8 bases agree with TRBD1. The J segment lost 1 base and the V segment lost 10 bases, leaving 8 bases of the junction unmatched. The CDR3 runs 15 residues. Germline CDR1 reads SEHNR; CDR2 reads FQNEAQ (reference sequence). Combining the CDR3 with reference TRBV7-9 and TRBJ2-2 gives the whole variable domain DTGVSQNPRHKITKRGQNVTFRCDPISEHNRLYWYRQTLGQGPEFLTYFQNEAQLEKSRLLSDRFSAERPKGSFSTLEIQRTEQGDSAMYLCANAATGENTGELFFGEGSRLTVL.

The genes are TRBV5-4 and TRBJ2-1, with TRBD2 matching over 7 bases. CDR1 is SGHNT, CDR2 YYREEE, per germline (reference sequence). The V gene end was trimmed by 4 bases and the J gene end by 6 bases; junction bases not matched to a gene: 10. This CDR3 comprises 15 residues. DNA for the CDR3: TGTGCCAGCAGCCATGACGGCGGGAGCGGCAATGAGCAGTTCTTC. It encodes CASSHDGGSGNEQFF.

This rearrangement joins TRBV27 to TRBJ2-2; 7 bases map to TRBD2. The junction had 16 bases not matched to a gene; V was cut back by 5 bases and J by 7 bases. Looked up from germline, CDR1 is MNHEY and CDR2 is SMNVEV (reference sequence). The CDR3 extends over 17 amino acids. The CDR3 nucleotides are TGTGCCAGCAGTCCCCTCCGAGTGGCGGGAGACCACGGGGAGCTGTTTTTT. Translated: CASSPLRVAGDHGELFF.

Concerning this clone itself: The junction does not match germline at one end; this may be a read error. The chain recombines TRBV5-1 with TRBJ2-5; D unresolved. This CDR3 has 17 residues. Germline V lookup: CDR1 SGHRS, CDR2 YFSETQ. CDR3 sequence reads: CASSPNLFGGVQKTQYF. CDR3 DNA: TGCGCCAGCAGCCCTAACCTGTTCGGCGGAGTCCAAAAGACCCAGTACTTC.

The chain links TRBV7-9 to TRBJ2-1; 12 bases fit TRBD2. This CDR3 is 15 amino acids long. With 8 bases clipped from V and 7 bases from J, the junction kept 9 bases outside the gene matches. CDR1 and CDR2 from the germline V gene are SEHNR and FQNEAQ (reference sequence). CDR3 region: CASGLLAGGENEQFF. The CDR3 nucleotides read TGTGCCAGCGGTTTACTAGCGGGAGGAGAGAATGAGCAGTTCTTC.

This clone appeared a single time. This chain connects TRBV27 to TRBJ2-7, with 9 positions matching TRBD1. The CDR3 runs 15 residues. Unmatched junction bases numbered 8, after V lost 3 bases and J lost 5 bases. Per germline, CDR1 MNHEY and CDR2 SMNVEV (reference sequence). CDR3 coding DNA: TGTGCCAGCAGTTTCGCCTCCGGGACAGGGAACGAGCAGTACTTC. Translating it yields CASSFASGTGNEQYF.

The J gene is TRBJ2-4, the V gene TRBV7-6; D is possibly TRBD2 (5 bases). Per the germline V gene, CDR1 is SGHVS and CDR2 is FNYEAQ. The CDR3 contains 13 residues. V was trimmed by 0 bases and J by 8 bases, leaving 8 bases between them. The CDR3, as DNA: TGTGCCAGCAGCTTAGCCGGGGTGGACATTCAGTACTTC. This gives the protein CASSLAGVDIQYF.

V is TRBV19 and J is TRBJ1-3; D call uncertain. Germline-derived CDR1 and CDR2 are LNHDA and SQIVND (reference sequence). The CDR3 runs 15 residues. The ends were cut back, 7 bases at V and 3 bases at J, with 16 bases in the middle. CDR3 sequence reads: CASTGVLKYGNTIYF. The DNA for the CDR3 is TGTGCCAGTACCGGGGTCTTGAAGTATGGAAACACCATATATTTT. The variable domain in full, completed from reference TRBV19 and TRBJ1-3, reads DGGITQSPKYLFRKEGQNVTLSCEQNLNHDAMYWYRQDPGQGLRLIYYSQIVNDFQKGDIAEGYSVSREKKESFPLTVTSAQKNPTAFYLCASTGVLKYGNTIYFGEGSWLTVV.

This chain links TRBV28 with TRBJ1-5; no clear D. CDR1 MDHEN and CDR2 SYDVKM come from the germline V gene. Trimming stripped 2 bases from V and 3 bases from J, with 11 bases between. This CDR3 contains 15 residues. CDR3 sequence (DNA): TGTGCCAGCAGTTTAGATCACGGGGACAATCAGCCCCAGCATTTT. Its protein product is CASSLDHGDNQPQHF.

This clone was seen a single time. The chain links TRBV29-1 to TRBJ1-2, with D possibly TRBD1 on 5 matching bases. V lost 6 bases and J 3 bases, leaving 5 bases between the germline ends. The germline V gene has CDR1 SQVTM and CDR2 ANQGSEA. The CDR3 totals 10 residues. The CDR3 DNA is TGCAGCGTGACAGACTATGGCTACACCTTC. This codes for CSVTDYGYTF.

The genes are TRBV27 and TRBJ2-2; D unclear. Germline V gives CDR1 MNHEY, CDR2 SMNVEV (reference sequence). V dropped 5 bases and J dropped 4 bases, with 14 bases sitting between them. The CDR3 runs to 15 residues. For the CDR3, the DNA is TGTGCCAGCAGTGCCTCCAGGAAGGGCACCGGGGAGCTGTTTTTT. Translated, it gives CASSASRKGTGELFF.